In its sample, the clone carrying this T cell receptor beta chain was seen a few times. CDR1 is SNHLY, CDR2 FYNNEI, per germline. This CDR3 spans 13 amino acids. V lost 6 bases, J lost 0 bases, and 1 base stayed unmatched. This entry comes from a study of blood T cell repertoires in COVID-19. At the level of the study: T cells, B-cell-depleted T cells, or PBMCs supplied cDNA or gDNA.

Authors' data handling: Reference gene primer amplification gave nucleated cell count estimates. This table comes from immunoSEQ multiplex PCR, and its TCRdb copy is limited to in-frame clones, with some not included. That table supplies the V and J calls and clone size; D and trimming were determined from the DNA. Among some 260,000 clones listed, approximately 90% were seen once. Participants, roughly 18 to 89 years old, spanned 25 or so US areas. Donors of Cohort 3 who recovered were those that had two negative PCRs, clearance, or symptom resolution. This TCR derives from a man aged 40-50 years who had recovered from COVID-19. The material sequenced was PBMCs or T cells enriched from blood (not recorded which). This chain uses TRBV2 with TRBJ1-1, with 7 positions matching TRBD1. The CDR3 coding sequence is TGTGCCAGCAGGGACAGGCTGAACACTGAAGCTTTCTTT. This encodes CASRDRLNTEAFF.